The 20 T cell receptor beta chains listed next were all sequenced from one sample in a study of molecular identifiers for immune sequencing clone quantification. TCRdb processed the PCR reads anew with MiXCR; each CDR3 protein has one entry. Of approximately 550,000 distinct CDR3 sequences listed, 20% to 25% are singletons. Material for sequencing was naive CD8+ T cells from blood, with Jurkat cell RNA spiked in. Noted subset: FACS-sorted CD8+CD4-CCR7+CD45RA+ naive T cells. Source of these receptors: a human donor in good health. Some libraries in this study had Jurkat cell RNA spiked in.

This clonotype was detected many times. V usage is TRBV7-9 and J usage is TRBJ2-3; 10 bases line up with TRBD2. Germline CDR1 is SEHNR and CDR2 is FQNEAQ (reference sequence). The V and J ends lost 4 bases and 1 base, in that order; junction bases with no gene match: 8. The CDR3 totals 17 residues. In DNA form, the CDR3 reads TGTGCCAGCAGCTACGACCCCCTAGCGGGGGGCACAGATACGCAGTATTTT. The encoded protein is CASSYDPLAGGTDTQYF. Together with reference TRBV7-9 and TRBJ2-3, the CDR3 gives the full variable domain: DTGVSQNPRHKITKRGQNVTFRCDPISEHNRLYWYRQTLGQGPEFLTYFQNEAQLEKSRLLSDRFSAERPKGSFSTLEIQRTEQGDSAMYLCASSYDPLAGGTDTQYFGPGTRLTVL.

Turning to this clonotype: A much larger clone lies one base from this, so it may be a read error. The CDR3 spells CSAADRREETQYF. DNA of the CDR3: TGCAGTGCTGCAGACAGGAGGGAAGAGACCCAGTACTTC. The chain carries TRBV20-1 and TRBJ2-5; possibly TRBD1 or TRBD2 for D (6 bases each). The germline V gene has CDR1 DFQATT and CDR2 SNEGSKA (reference sequence). The CDR3 totals 13 residues. V lost 5 bases to trimming and J lost 3 bases, with 13 bases between them.

The chain is built from TRBV19 and TRBJ2-2; no clear D gene. This CDR3 contains 16 residues. Per germline, CDR1 LNHDA and CDR2 SQIVND (reference sequence). V shed 3 bases and J shed 4 bases, with 15 bases lying between them. This CDR3 is CASSIGPGLITGELFF. The CDR3 nucleotides read TGTGCCAGTAGTATTGGCCCCGGCCTAATCACCGGGGAGCTGTTTTTT.

This clonotype appeared many times. V is TRBV20-1 and J is TRBJ2-3; 11 bases match TRBD1. Trimming cost V 6 bases and J 0 bases; bases outside gene matches: 5. Germline V CDR1 and CDR2: DFQATT, SNEGSKA (reference sequence). The CDR3 totals 15 residues. The CDR3 DNA is TGCAGTGCAAGGGACAGGGGGACGAGCACAGATACGCAGTATTTT. It yields the protein CSARDRGTSTDTQYF.

A remark on this clonotype: The junction departs from germline at one end; a sequencing error may be responsible. V and J are TRBV7-2 and TRBJ2-7; 11 positions match TRBD2. Germline lookup yields CDR1 SGHTA and CDR2 FQGNSA. CDR3 length: 16 residues. CDR3 loop: CASGLAGGDKRYEQYF. The CDR3 nucleotides are TGTGCCAGCGGCTTAGCGGGAGGGGACAAACGCTACGAGCAGTACTTC.

The CDR3 DNA follows: TGTGCCAGCAGTCTCATGACTAGCGGGGGATCTGATACGCAGTATTTT. Translating gives CASSLMTSGGSDTQYF. V usage is TRBV27 and J usage is TRBJ2-3, with TRBD2 matching 12 bases. This CDR3 has 16 residues. In germline, CDR1 is MNHEY, CDR2 SMNVEV (reference sequence). Unmatched junction bases numbered 9, after V lost 5 bases and J lost 6 bases.

In DNA form, the CDR3 reads TGTGCCACCAGCCCCCGGGGGGAGACCCAGTACTTC. This encodes CATSPRGETQYF. The chain couples TRBV15 to TRBJ2-5, with a weak D call TRBD2 (6 bases). CDR3 length: 12 residues. V dropped 5 bases and J dropped 5 bases, with 9 bases sitting between them. From germline, CDR1 is LNHNV and CDR2 YYDKDF (reference sequence).

This clonotype has more than one count but fewer than ten. The rearrangement links TRBV5-4 to TRBJ1-2; no definite D call. Germline CDR1 SGHNT, CDR2 YYREEE (reference sequence). V was trimmed by 0 bases and J by 1 base, leaving 16 bases between them. The CDR3 spans 17 residues. This CDR3 is CASSLEVQQYDNYGYTF. The CDR3 DNA reads TGTGCCAGCAGCTTGGAAGTTCAACAGTATGATAACTATGGCTACACCTTC.

This clonotype came up a few times. The chain joins TRBV20-1 to TRBJ2-7, with 7 bases aligning to TRBD1. The CDR3 spans 12 residues. V gave up 7 bases and J gave up 2 bases; unmatched junction bases: 5. Germline loops: CDR1 DFQATT, CDR2 SNEGSKA (reference sequence). CDR3 residues: CSGQGSTYEQYF. In DNA form, the CDR3 reads TGCAGTGGACAGGGATCGACCTACGAGCAGTACTTC.

As regards this clonotype: A read error is possible here, since a much larger clone lies one base away. V is TRBV6-6 and J is TRBJ2-7; TRBD2 is a possible D gene (5 bases). The CDR3 loop spans 11 amino acids. Germline values: CDR1 MNHNY, CDR2 SVGAGI (reference sequence). DNA of the CDR3: TGTGCCAGCAGTCCAGAGGGCGAGCGGTACTTC. This gives the protein CASSPEGERYF.

Note on this clonotype: A much more abundant neighbour one base away suggests this may be a read error. The conserved phenylalanine or tryptophan normally closing the CDR3 is absent here, so this likely arose from a read error. In DNA, the CDR3 is TGCAGCGCGTTGGGACAGGGGGCCTACGAGCAGTACCTC. Translated: CSALGQGAYEQYL. V usage is TRBV29-1 and J usage is TRBJ2-7; 11 nucleotides align to TRBD1. The J segment lost 2 bases and the V segment lost 7 bases, leaving 4 bases of the junction unmatched. The CDR3 has 13 amino acids. Germline CDR1 and CDR2: SQVTM and ANQGSEA.

This chain connects TRBV24-1 to TRBJ2-2; possibly TRBD1 for D (6 bases). The CDR3 sequence is 17 residues long. The germline V gene encodes CDR1 KGHDR and CDR2 SFDVKD. Between the trimmed V and J ends, which lost 3 bases and 2 bases, there was a span of 15 bases. The CDR3 sequence is CATSDLTQGQNTGELFF. As DNA, the CDR3 is TGTGCCACCAGTGATCTGACACAGGGTCAAAACACCGGGGAGCTGTTTTTT.

The chain has TRBV28 and TRBJ2-5; perhaps TRBD2 as D (6 bases). The V end lost 5 bases, the J end lost 7 bases, and 23 bases lay between the germline ends. The germline V gene encodes CDR1 MDHEN and CDR2 SYDVKM. CDR3 length equals 16 residues. DNA of the CDR3: TGTGCCAGCAGTATGGTTTCGGGAGCGGGCAGAGGGACCCAGTACTTC. Amino acids: CASSMVSGAGRGTQYF.

This clonotype was counted only a few times. The V gene is TRBV7-2, the J gene TRBJ1-4; 8 bases map to TRBD1. V trimming: 4 bases; J trimming: 3 bases; junction bases outside the gene matches: 10. CDR3 length equals 17 residues. Per the germline V gene, CDR1 is SGHTA and CDR2 is FQGNSA. CDR3 protein: CASSSVPGQEPNEKLFF. DNA for the CDR3: TGTGCCAGCAGCTCCGTCCCGGGACAGGAGCCTAATGAAAAACTGTTTTTT.

The gene calls are TRBV6-2 or TRBV6-3 and TRBJ1-5; TRBD1 matches at 9 bases. The V gene end was trimmed by 2 bases and the J gene end by 6 bases; junction bases not matched to a gene: 11. CDR1 is MNHEY and CDR2 is SVGEGT in the germline V gene. The CDR3 totals 17 residues. The CDR3 nucleotides read TGTGCCAGCAGTTACCCGGGACAGGGACTCTACAGTCAGCCCCAGCATTTT. Amino acids: CASSYPGQGLYSQPQHF.

This clonotype was detected many times. The gene calls are TRBV29-1 and TRBJ2-3, with 10 bases fitting TRBD2. In germline, CDR1 is SQVTM, CDR2 ANQGSEA. This CDR3 spans 15 amino acids. Germline trimming cut 1 base from V and 5 bases from J; bases unmatched to any gene: 6. The CDR3 protein is CSVEGTSGYRDTQYF. Written as DNA, the CDR3 is TGCAGCGTTGAAGGGACTAGCGGATATAGAGATACGCAGTATTTT.

The chain employs TRBV19 and TRBJ2-7, with 7 positions matching TRBD2. In germline, CDR1 is LNHDA, CDR2 SQIVND (reference sequence). The length of the CDR3 is 16 residues. Losses at the gene ends were 3 bases for V and 6 bases for J; bases not matched to a gene: 14. This chain's CDR3 is CASSMVRVQAGSEQYF. The CDR3 DNA is TGTGCCAGTAGTATGGTTCGTGTGCAAGCGGGGTCCGAGCAGTACTTC.

The chain links TRBV20-1 to TRBJ2-7; TRBD2 agrees at 7 bases. The CDR3 consists of 11 residues. CDR1 is DFQATT, CDR2 SNEGSKA, per germline (reference sequence). Germline trimming cut 6 bases from V and 9 bases from J; bases unmatched to any gene: 8. CDR3 sequence: CSARREGWQYF. CDR3 DNA sequence: TGCAGTGCCCGAAGGGAGGGGTGGCAGTACTTC.

A word on this clonotype: A junction boundary mismatches the germline segment, possibly from a read error. The V gene is TRBV30, the J gene TRBJ2-6, with D perhaps matching TRBD1 or TRBD2 (5 bases each). Germline lookup yields CDR1 GTSNPN and CDR2 SVGIG (reference sequence). This CDR3 is 14 amino acids long. The CDR3 nucleotides read TGTGCCTGGAGTATAGGGGCCGGGGCCAACGCCCTGACTTTC. Translating it yields CAWSIGAGANALTF.

This clonotype came up many times. This chain links TRBV7-9 with TRBJ2-3; 11 nucleotides align to TRBD1. V was clipped by 5 bases and J by 4 bases; unmatched bases: 11. CDR3 length: 17 amino acids. Germline V gives CDR1 SEHNR, CDR2 FQNEAQ (reference sequence). The CDR3 DNA reads TGTGCCAGCAGCCAGCCCGTCGGGACAGGGGGTGCAGATACGCAGTATTTT. Its protein is CASSQPVGTGGADTQYF.